The rows below give T cell receptor beta chains drawn from one sample of a study of CD8+CD57+ T cells in acquired aplastic anemia. TCRdb reprocessed the reads via MiXCR and lists one record per CDR3 protein. The sample has 200,000 to 250,000 distinct CDR3 sequences, about a third seen once. Source material: sorted CD4+, CD8+, or CD8+CD57+ T cells (not recorded which) from PBMCs. These receptors came from a human donor in good health, serving as a control. Each CDR3 is given without its conserved first and last residue. Fields, in order: V gene, CDR3 length, CDR3 protein.

v_gene: TRBV5-6
len: 12
CDR3aa: ASSSIKTGYGYT

v_gene: TRBV7-9
len: 14
CDR3aa: ASKPRGGYSNQPQH

v_gene: TRBV11-1
len: 15
CDR3aa: ASNHRRLAGGTDTQY

v_gene: TRBV19
len: 12
CDR3aa: ASTKTGEGYEQY

v_gene: TRBV9
len: 12
CDR3aa: ASSVVPATGGYT

v_gene: TRBV20-1
len: 11
CDR3aa: SARTGGSETQY

v_gene: TRBV29-1
len: 9
CDR3aa: SVGADNEQF

v_gene: TRBV5-5
len: 12
CDR3aa: ASSYTGASYEQY

v_gene: TRBV29-1
len: 13
CDR3aa: SVTPTYRGSDEQY

v_gene: TRBV6-1
len: 13
CDR3aa: ASSEALGTNYGYT

v_gene: TRBV5-4
len: 12
CDR3aa: ASSATGTDTEAF

v_gene: TRBV12-3/TRBV12-4
len: 10
CDR3aa: ASSLSTIQQY

v_gene: TRBV19
len: 9
CDR3aa: ASTRGRGAF

v_gene: TRBV9
len: 13
CDR3aa: ASPKTGAANQPQH

v_gene: TRBV13
len: 16
CDR3aa: ASSSRPGRSAGYNEQF

v_gene: TRBV10-3
len: 11
CDR3aa: AISNLGASGYT